This T cell receptor (beta chain) appears in the sequencing data of a study of response to subunit inactivated influenza vaccine. General study findings and limits: Authors suggested that a seasonal influenza vaccination recruits few new T cells each time.

This clonotype was detected many times. Its antigen is as yet unknown. From the RT-PCR reads, TCRdb called clonotypes with MiXCR, one entry per CDR3 protein. The table has about 500,000 distinct CDR3 sequences, approximately 17% seen once; the top ten hold 2.5% to 3.5%. The sample was CD4+ T cells sorted from PBMCs, taken roughly 24 months after vaccination. The sequence came from a man between 50 and 75 years old who received an inactivated influenza vaccine.

The CDR3 bases are TGTGCCAGCAGCCTGGACAGGGGAGGCGAAAAACTGTTTTTT. As protein: CASSLDRGGEKLFF. This chain connects TRBV7-9 to TRBJ1-4; 9 positions match TRBD1. Germline-derived CDR1 and CDR2 are SEHNR and FQNEAQ (reference sequence). CDR3 length: 14 residues. The J segment lost 8 bases and the V segment lost 5 bases, leaving 6 bases of the junction unmatched.